Many counts were recorded for the clone carrying this T cell receptor beta chain. As yet, its antigen is unknown. These data come from a study of T-cell reconstitution after alpha-beta-depleted transplantation in children. The J segment lost 9 bases and the V segment lost 3 bases, leaving 13 bases of the junction unmatched. Germline CDR1 SGDLS, CDR2 YYNGEE. The length of the CDR3 is 16 residues. General study points: Expanded graft clones, several hundred of them, were reportedly the source of alpha-beta T cells about two months after transplant. Surviving recipient T cells and intrathymic progenitors accounted for some patients' high TCRbeta diversity at day 60.

The TCRbeta library was prepared with unique molecular identifiers. TCRdb re-analysed the PCR reads in MiXCR, keeping a single row per CDR3 protein. The data contain almost 500,000 distinct CDR3 sequences, about 10% of them singletons. The specimen was PBMCs, collected before TCRalphabeta/CD19-depleted stem cell transplant. The J gene is TRBJ2-1, the V gene TRBV9; 9 bases line up with TRBD2. The TCR sequence derives from a child aged 2 to 15 with inherited bone marrow failure, due to receive a stem cell transplant. In nucleotides, the CDR3 is TGTGCCAGCAGCGATAGGGGGCTAGCGGGAATAAGTGAGCAGTTCTTC. Translated, it gives CASSDRGLAGISEQFF.